The sequence of this TCR beta chain was determined in a study of molecular identifiers for immune sequencing clone quantification. As previously described, bulk TCR libraries were made using listed TCR primers. TCRdb ran MiXCR on the PCR reads and lists one entry per CDR3 protein. The sample yields approximately 590,000 distinct CDR3 sequences, over 25% seen once. Study-level results: In naive cells, under 1% of molecules belonged to clones above 20 RNA copies, against over 99% in effector cells. Investigators reportedly could detect spiked Jurkat TCR RNA from one cell among about a million naive cells.

Trimming removed 2 bases from V and 3 bases from J; junction bases left unmatched: 8. Per the germline V gene, CDR1 is SQVTM and CDR2 is ANQGSEA. CDR3 length equals 15 residues. A note on this clonotype: What it recognizes is unknown.

The sample consisted of naive CD8+ T cells from blood, with Jurkat cell RNA spiked in. Regarding subset: FACS-sorted CD8+CD4-CCR7+CD45RA+ naive T cells. This rearrangement joins TRBV29-1 to TRBJ2-7; TRBD2 matches 9 bases. This receptor was taken from a human donor in good health. Some libraries in this study had Jurkat cell RNA spiked in. CDR3 in DNA: TGCAGCGTTGAACTGAGGACTAGCGCATTCTACGAGCAGTACTTC. It is translated as CSVELRTSAFYEQYF.